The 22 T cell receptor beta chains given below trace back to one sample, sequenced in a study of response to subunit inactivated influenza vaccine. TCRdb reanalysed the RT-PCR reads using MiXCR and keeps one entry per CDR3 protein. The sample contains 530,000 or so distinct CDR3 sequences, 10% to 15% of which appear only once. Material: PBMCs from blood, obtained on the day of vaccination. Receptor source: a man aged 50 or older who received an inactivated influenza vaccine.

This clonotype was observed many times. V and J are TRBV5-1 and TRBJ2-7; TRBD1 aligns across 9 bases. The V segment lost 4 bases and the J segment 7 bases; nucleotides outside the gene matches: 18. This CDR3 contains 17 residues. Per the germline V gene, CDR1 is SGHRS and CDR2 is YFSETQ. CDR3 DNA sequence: TGCGCCAGCAGCGAGGCCTCTCCCGGGACAGGGTTGTGGGAGCAGTACTTC. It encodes CASSEASPGTGLWEQYF.

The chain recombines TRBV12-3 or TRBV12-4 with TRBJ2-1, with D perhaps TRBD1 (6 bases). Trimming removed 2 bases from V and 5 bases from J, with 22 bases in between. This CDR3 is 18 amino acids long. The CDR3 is CASSLPLLLDRTHNEQFF. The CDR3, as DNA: TGTGCCAGCAGTTTACCTCTTTTACTTGACAGGACCCACAATGAGCAGTTCTTC.

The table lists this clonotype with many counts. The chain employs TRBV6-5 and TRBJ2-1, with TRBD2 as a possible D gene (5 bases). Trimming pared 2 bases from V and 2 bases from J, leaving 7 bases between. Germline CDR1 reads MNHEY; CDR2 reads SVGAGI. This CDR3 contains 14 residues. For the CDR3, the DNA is TGTGCCAGCAGTTACATCGGGACCTACAATGAGCAGTTCTTC. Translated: CASSYIGTYNEQFF.

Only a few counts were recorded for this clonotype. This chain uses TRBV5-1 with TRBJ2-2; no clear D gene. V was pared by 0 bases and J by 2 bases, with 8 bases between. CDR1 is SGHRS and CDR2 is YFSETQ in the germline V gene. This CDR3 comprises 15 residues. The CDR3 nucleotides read TGCGCCAGCAGCTTGGTTGTGACAAACACCGGGGAGCTGTTTTTT. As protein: CASSLVVTNTGELFF.

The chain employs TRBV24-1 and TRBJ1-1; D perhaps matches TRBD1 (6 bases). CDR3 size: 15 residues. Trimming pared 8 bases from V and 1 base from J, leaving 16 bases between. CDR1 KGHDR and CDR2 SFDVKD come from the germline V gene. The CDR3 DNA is TGTGCCACCAACGCCAGGGGCAGGGGGAACACTGAAGCTTTCTTT. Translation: CATNARGRGNTEAFF.

DNA for the CDR3: TGTGCCAGCAGTGAAACGAGGCTAGCGGGAGATGAGCAGTTCTTC. It translates to CASSETRLAGDEQFF. The chain employs TRBV25-1 and TRBJ2-1, with TRBD2 matching over 10 bases. Germline CDR1 reads MGHDK; CDR2 reads SYGVNS. The CDR3 has 15 amino acids. Trimming took 2 bases from V and 8 from J; bases not matched to a gene: 6.

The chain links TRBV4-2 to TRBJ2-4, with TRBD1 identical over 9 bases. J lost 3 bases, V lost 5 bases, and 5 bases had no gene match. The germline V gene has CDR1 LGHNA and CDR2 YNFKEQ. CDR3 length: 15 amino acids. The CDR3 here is CASSAGTGNKNIQYF. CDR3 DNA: TGTGCCAGCAGCGCCGGGACAGGGAACAAAAACATTCAGTACTTC.

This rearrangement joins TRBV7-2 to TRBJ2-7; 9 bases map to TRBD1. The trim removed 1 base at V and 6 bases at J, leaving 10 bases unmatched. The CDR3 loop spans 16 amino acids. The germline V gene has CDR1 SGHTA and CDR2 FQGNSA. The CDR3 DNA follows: TGTGCCAGCAGCTTAGAGCGGTTGACAGGGGGAGGCGAGCAGTACTTC. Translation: CASSLERLTGGGEQYF.

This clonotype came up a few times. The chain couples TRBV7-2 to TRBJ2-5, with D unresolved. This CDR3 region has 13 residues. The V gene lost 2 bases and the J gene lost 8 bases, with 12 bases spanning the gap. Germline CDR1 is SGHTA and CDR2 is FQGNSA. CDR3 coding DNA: TGTGCCAGCAGCTTATCCCAACTTATTACCCAGTACTTC. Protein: CASSLSQLITQYF.

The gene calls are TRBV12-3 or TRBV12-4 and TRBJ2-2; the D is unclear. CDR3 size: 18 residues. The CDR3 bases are TGTGCTGACAAGCAATGGGGTAGAGCAGGTTCTCTTACCGGGGAGCTGTTTTTT. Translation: CADKQWGRAGSLTGELFF.

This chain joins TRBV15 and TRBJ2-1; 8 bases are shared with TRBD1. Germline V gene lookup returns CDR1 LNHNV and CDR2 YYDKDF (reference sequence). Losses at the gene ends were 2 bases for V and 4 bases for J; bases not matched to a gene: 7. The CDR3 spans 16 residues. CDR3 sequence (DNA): TGTGCCACCAGCAGAAACAGGGGGGCCGCATACAATGAGCAGTTCTTC. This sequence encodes CATSRNRGAAYNEQFF. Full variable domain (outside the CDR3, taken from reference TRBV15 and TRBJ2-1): DAMVIQNPRYQVTQFGKPVTLSCSQTLNHNVMYWYQQKSSQAPKLLFHYYDKDFNNEADTPDNFQSRRPNTSFCFLDIRSPGLGDTAMYLCATSRNRGAAYNEQFFGPGTRLTVL.

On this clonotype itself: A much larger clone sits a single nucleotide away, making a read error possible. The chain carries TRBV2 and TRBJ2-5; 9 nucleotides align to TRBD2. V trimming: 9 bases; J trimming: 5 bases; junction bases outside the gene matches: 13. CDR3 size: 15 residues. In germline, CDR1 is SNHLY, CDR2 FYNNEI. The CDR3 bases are TGTGCCAGAAGCCTGACTAGCGGAAAGGTGGAGACCCAGTACTTC. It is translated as CARSLTSGKVETQYF.

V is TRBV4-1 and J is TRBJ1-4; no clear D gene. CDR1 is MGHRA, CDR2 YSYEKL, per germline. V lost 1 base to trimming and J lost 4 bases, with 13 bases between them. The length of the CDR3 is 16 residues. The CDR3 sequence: CASSQVSGSFNEKLFF. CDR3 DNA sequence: TGCGCCAGCAGCCAAGTTAGCGGCAGTTTTAATGAAAAACTGTTTTTT.

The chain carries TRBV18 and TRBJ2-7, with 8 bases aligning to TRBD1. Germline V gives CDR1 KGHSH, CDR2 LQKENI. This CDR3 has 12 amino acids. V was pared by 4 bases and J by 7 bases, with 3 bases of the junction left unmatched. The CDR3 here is CASSLGQVEQYF. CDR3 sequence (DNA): TGTGCCAGCTCACTGGGACAGGTGGAGCAGTACTTC.

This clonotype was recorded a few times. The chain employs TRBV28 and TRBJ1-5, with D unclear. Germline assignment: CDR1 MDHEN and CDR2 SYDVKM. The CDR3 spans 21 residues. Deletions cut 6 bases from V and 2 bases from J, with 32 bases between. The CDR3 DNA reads TGTGCCAGCAGGACAAAGAGTCGGCAGACTACGGGCAATACGGGCAATCAGCCCCAGCATTTT. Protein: CASRTKSRQTTGNTGNQPQHF.

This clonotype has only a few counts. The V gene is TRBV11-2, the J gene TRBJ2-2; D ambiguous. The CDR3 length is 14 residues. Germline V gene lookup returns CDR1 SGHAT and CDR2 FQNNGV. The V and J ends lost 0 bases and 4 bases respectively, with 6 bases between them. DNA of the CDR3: TGTGCCAGCAGCTTAGATCTGGTCACCGGGGAGCTGTTTTTT. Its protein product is CASSLDLVTGELFF.

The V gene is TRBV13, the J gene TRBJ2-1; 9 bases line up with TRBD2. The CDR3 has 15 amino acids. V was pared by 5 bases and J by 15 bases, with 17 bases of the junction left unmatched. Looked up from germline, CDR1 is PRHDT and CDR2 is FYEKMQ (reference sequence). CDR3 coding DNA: TGTGCCAGCAGCGCGGAGACTAGCGGCCCTCTCCGGCCGTTCTTC. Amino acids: CASSAETSGPLRPFF. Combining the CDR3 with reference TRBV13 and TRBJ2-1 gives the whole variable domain AAGVIQSPRHLIKEKRETATLKCYPIPRHDTVYWYQQGPGQDPQFLISFYEKMQSDKGSIPDRFSAQQFSDYHSELNMSSLELGDSALYFCASSAETSGPLRPFFGPGTRLTVL.

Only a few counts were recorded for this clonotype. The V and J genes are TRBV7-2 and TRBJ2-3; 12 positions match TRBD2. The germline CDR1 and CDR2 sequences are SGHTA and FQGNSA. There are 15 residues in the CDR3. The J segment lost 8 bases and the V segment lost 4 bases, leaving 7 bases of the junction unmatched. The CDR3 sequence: CASSSSSGGAGTQYF. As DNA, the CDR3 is TGTGCCAGCAGCTCCTCTAGCGGGGGGGCGGGTACGCAGTATTTT.

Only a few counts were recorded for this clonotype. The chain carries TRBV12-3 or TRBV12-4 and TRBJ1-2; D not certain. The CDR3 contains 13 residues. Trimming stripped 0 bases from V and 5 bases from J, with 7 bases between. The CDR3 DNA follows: TGTGCCAGCAGTTTAGCTCTCGAGTATGGCTACACCTTC. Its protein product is CASSLALEYGYTF.

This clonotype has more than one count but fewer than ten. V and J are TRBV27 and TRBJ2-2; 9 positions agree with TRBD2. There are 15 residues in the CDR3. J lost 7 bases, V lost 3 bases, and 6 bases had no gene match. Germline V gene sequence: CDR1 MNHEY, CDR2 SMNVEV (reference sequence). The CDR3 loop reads CASSFLREGIGELFF. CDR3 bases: TGTGCCAGCAGTTTTCTGCGGGAGGGCATCGGGGAGCTGTTTTTT.

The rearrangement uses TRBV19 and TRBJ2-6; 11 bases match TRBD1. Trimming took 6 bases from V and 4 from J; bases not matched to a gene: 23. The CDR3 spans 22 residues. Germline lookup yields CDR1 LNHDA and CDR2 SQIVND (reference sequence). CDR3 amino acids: CASREKYVGQGARRTGANVLTF. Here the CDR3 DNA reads TGTGCCAGTAGAGAAAAGTACGTAGGACAGGGGGCCCGAAGGACCGGGGCCAACGTCCTGACTTTC.

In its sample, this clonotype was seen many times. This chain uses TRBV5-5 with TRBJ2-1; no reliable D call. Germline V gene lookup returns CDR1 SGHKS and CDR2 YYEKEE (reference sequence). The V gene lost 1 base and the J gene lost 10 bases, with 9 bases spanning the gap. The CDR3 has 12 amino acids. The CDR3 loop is CASSLRVGEQFF. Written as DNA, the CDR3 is TGTGCCAGCAGCTTGAGGGTGGGGGAGCAGTTCTTC. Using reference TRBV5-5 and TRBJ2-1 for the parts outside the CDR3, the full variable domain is DAGVTQSPTHLIKTRGQQVTLRCSPISGHKSVSWYQQVLGQGPQFIFQYYEKEERGRGNFPDRFSARQFPNYSSELNVNALLLGDSALYLCASSLRVGEQFFGPGTRLTVL.